This TCR beta chain is drawn from a study of blood T cell repertoires in COVID-19. Study overall: Spain, Italy and the United States supplied samples that represented acute and convalescent COVID-19.

Per the original data handling: How many nucleated cells were present was estimated from reference gene primer amplification. The method was immunoSEQ multiplex PCR; TCRdb's version includes in-frame clones alone and lacks a portion of them. V, J and clone size are taken as reported in that table, and D and trimming were inferred from the DNA itself. The profile shows 150,000 to 200,000 clones, almost 85% of them singletons. The length of the CDR3 is 15 residues. V lost 5 bases, J lost 0 bases, and 7 bases stayed unmatched. Per the germline V gene, CDR1 is SGHAT and CDR2 is FQNNGV. The sequence derives from a man between 18 and 35 years old with active or convalescent COVID-19. The sequenced sample was peripheral blood. The rearrangement links TRBV11-2 to TRBJ2-7, with 7 positions matching TRBD1. The CDR3 reads CASSTVTGFSYEQYF. The CDR3 DNA reads as TGTGCCAGCAGCACAGTGACAGGGTTCTCCTACGAGCAGTACTTC.